The rows below give T cell receptor beta chains drawn from one sample of a study of metastatic and nonmetastatic thyroid tumors. TCRdb re-analyzed the PCR reads through MiXCR. The table has 25,000 to 30,000 clones, over 20% seen once. The specimen was blood. These TCRs come from a female donor with papillary thyroid cancer or a benign thyroid nodule (not recorded which). Some clones in this sample may be carry-over from other donors' samples. Each CDR3 is given with its conserved first and last residue. Fields, in order: J gene, clone size, V gene, D gene, CDR3 protein, CDR3 DNA. D genes are given only for firm matches. Rows may omit the clone size; those that give it use once, few, many or a size class.

TRBJ1-2 | many | TRBV5-1 | TRBD1 | CASSRTGEGGYTF | TGCGCCAGCAGTCGGACAGGGGAGGGCGGCTACACCTTC
TRBJ1-2 | many | TRBV19 | TRBD1 | CASSIGDSGYTF | TGTGCCAGTAGTATAGGGGACAGTGGCTACACCTTC
TRBJ1-6 | medium-sized | TRBV28 | TRBD1 | CASSWRGPGSPLHF | TGTGCCAGCAGTTGGAGGGGGCCAGGGTCACCCCTCCACTTT
TRBJ1-3 | few | TRBV6-1 | . | CASSGTAGNTIYF | TGTGCCAGCAGTGGGACGGCTGGAAACACCATATATTTT
TRBJ1-4 | . | TRBV19 | . | CASSMGGATNEKLFF | TGTGCCAGTAGTATGGGGGGAGCAACTAATGAAAAACTGTTTTTT
TRBJ1-2 | many | TRBV20-1 | TRBD1 | CSARLDRGLGGYTF | TGCAGTGCTCGATTGGACAGGGGGCTTGGTGGCTACACCTTC
TRBJ2-3 | . | TRBV9 | . | CASSPLVSNTDTQYF | TGTGCCAGCAGCCCCCTGGTCTCTAACACAGATACGCAGTATTTT
TRBJ1-1 | many | TRBV12-3/TRBV12-4 | . | CASSLRAGAMNTEAFF | TGTGCCAGCAGTTTAAGGGCAGGGGCGATGAACACTGAAGCTTTCTTT
TRBJ2-1 | many | TRBV6-1 | . | CASSLPQSREQFF | TGTGCCAGCAGTTTACCTCAAAGTCGGGAGCAGTTCTTC
TRBJ1-1 | . | TRBV11-2 | . | CASRPQGDTEAFF | TGTGCCAGCAGGCCACAGGGTGACACTGAAGCTTTCTTT
TRBJ2-7 | few | TRBV10-3 | . | CAISALSAERASYEQYF | TGTGCCATCAGTGCTTTATCAGCTGAAAGAGCCTCCTACGAGCAGTACTTC
TRBJ2-2 | . | TRBV7-2 | TRBD1 | CASSLDGTVTGELFF | TGTGCCAGCAGCTTAGACGGGACAGTAACCGGGGAGCTGTTTTTT
TRBJ2-3 | few | TRBV6-4 | . | CASSDSTGSGDTKYF | TGTGCCAGCAGTGACTCGACAGGATCGGGGGATACGAAGTATTTT
TRBJ1-4 | many | TRBV6-5 | . | CASSYTNEKLFF | TGTGCCAGCAGTTACACTAATGAAAAACTGTTTTTT
TRBJ2-3 | many | TRBV27 | . | CASSPPRPSRGPGYTQYF | TGTGCCAGCAGTCCTCCAAGACCATCGCGTGGGCCCGGTTATACGCAGTATTTT
TRBJ1-2 | . | TRBV20-1 | TRBD1 | CSARDGQGIGYTF | TGCAGTGCTAGAGATGGACAGGGTATTGGCTACACCTTC
TRBJ2-2 | few | TRBV30 | TRBD2 | CAWNAGTSGGELFF | TGTGCCTGGAATGCCGGGACTAGCGGCGGGGAGCTGTTTTTT
TRBJ2-7 | . | TRBV6-9 | . | CASSYAESYEQYF | TGTGCCAGCAGTTATGCAGAATCCTACGAGCAGTACTTC
TRBJ2-3 | many | TRBV20-1 | . | CSARGKGNTDTQYF | TGCAGTGCTAGAGGGAAAGGAAACACAGATACGCAGTATTTT
TRBJ2-7 | many | TRBV4-3 | TRBD2 | CASSQDWTSGSANEQYF | TGCGCCAGCAGCCAAGACTGGACTAGCGGGAGTGCCAACGAGCAGTACTTC
TRBJ2-1 | many | TRBV5-7 | . | CASSLGHGLDEQFF | TGTGCCAGCAGCTTGGGTCACGGTTTGGATGAGCAGTTCTTC
TRBJ2-4 | many | TRBV18 | TRBD1 | CASSDYNRDRTHIQYF | TGTGCCAGCTCAGATTATAATCGGGACAGGACACACATTCAGTACTTC
TRBJ1-5 | many | TRBV24-1 | . | CATSDLGLNSNQPQHF | TGTGCCACCAGTGATTTGGGTCTTAATAGCAATCAGCCCCAGCATTTT
TRBJ2-2 | few | TRBV12-3/TRBV12-4 | . | CASRRRTEVNTWELFF | TGTGCCAGCAGACGGAGGACGGAGGTCAACACCTGGGAGCTGTTTTTT
TRBJ1-2 | many | TRBV9 | . | CASSVGTRDGYTF | TGTGCCAGCAGCGTGGGGACAAGGGACGGCTACACCTTC
TRBJ1-4 | many | TRBV7-2 | . | CASSKNRVEREKLFF | TGTGCCAGCAGCAAAAACAGGGTGGAAAGGGAAAAACTGTTTTTT
TRBJ2-1 | . | TRBV7-8 | . | CASSLSLRYNEQFF | TGTGCCAGCAGCTTATCTCTACGATACAATGAGCAGTTCTTC
TRBJ1-2 | many | TRBV15 | . | CATSRGQRGYTF | TGTGCCACCAGCAGAGGACAGCGGGGCTACACCTTC